This entry lists 6 T cell receptor beta chains sequenced from one sample in a study of tumor-infiltrating lymphocytes in localized non-small cell lung cancer. Assay: immunoSEQ multiplex PCR; the TCRdb copy retains only in-frame clones and omits some. The sample contains roughly 3,500 clones, nearly 60% of which appear only once. Sample: uninvolved lung tissue not adjacent to the tumor. These receptors came from a human donor with non-small cell lung cancer.

V gene TRBV19 combines with J gene TRBJ2-3; 7 bases match TRBD2. CDR1 is LNHDA, CDR2 SQIVND, per germline (reference sequence). The CDR3 runs to 17 residues. V was pared by 8 bases and J by 2 bases, with 16 bases of the junction left unmatched. In DNA, the CDR3 is TGTGCCAGTTTTTACCCACGGGACTACCCCTCCACAGATACGCAGTATTTT. This encodes CASFYPRDYPSTDTQYF.

By its share, this clone is medium-sized. The V call is TRBV7-9, the J call TRBJ1-2; tentative D call: TRBD1 (6 bases). The CDR3 length is 15 residues. V lost 5 bases and J lost 5, with 18 bases in between. The germline CDR1 and CDR2 sequences are SEHNR and FQNEAQ (reference sequence). DNA for the CDR3: TGTGCCAGCAGCCCGGACAGCAAAAGGAGGTATGGCTACACCTTC. It specifies CASSPDSKRRYGYTF.

The genes are TRBV2 and TRBJ2-3; D possibly corresponds to TRBD2 (6 bases). This CDR3 is 13 amino acids long. V lost 8 bases and J lost 2, with 11 bases in between. Germline CDR1 reads SNHLY; CDR2 reads FYNNEI. DNA for the CDR3: TGTGCCAGCCGGAGGGGTTTCACAGATACGCAGTATTTT. Amino acids: CASRRGFTDTQYF. The whole variable domain, filled in from reference TRBV2 and TRBJ2-3, reads EPEVTQTPSHQVTQMGQEVILRCVPISNHLYFYWYRQILGQKVEFLVSFYNNEISEKSEIFDDQFSVERPDGSNFTLKIRSTKLEDSAMYFCASRRGFTDTQYFGPGTRLTVL.

This clone was observed a few times. The rearrangement uses TRBV12-5 and TRBJ1-2, with D perhaps matching TRBD1 (6 bases). Germline loops: CDR1 LGHNT, CDR2 FRNRAP. Trimming removed 5 bases from V and 3 bases from J, with 16 bases in between. The CDR3 runs to 15 residues. The CDR3 sequence is CASGPPLKGDYGYTF. The CDR3 DNA reads as TGTGCTAGTGGTCCTCCACTTAAGGGGGACTATGGCTACACCTTC.

The chain combines TRBV6-5 with TRBJ1-5; a possible D gene is TRBD1 (6 bases). CDR1 MNHEY and CDR2 SVGAGI come from the germline V gene. CDR3 length: 12 residues. V lost 6 bases and J 5 bases, leaving 8 bases between the germline ends. The CDR3 nucleotides are TGTGCCAGCAGGTCAGGGGATCAGCCCCAGCATTTT. Translated, it gives CASRSGDQPQHF.

The V gene is TRBV9, the J gene TRBJ2-7; TRBD1 matches 9 bases. The CDR3 loop spans 15 amino acids. The germline V gene has CDR1 SGDLS and CDR2 YYNGEE. V was clipped by 3 bases and J by 2 bases; unmatched bases: 6. This chain's CDR3 is CASSATGQGAYEQYF. CDR3 DNA: TGTGCCAGCAGCGCCACGGGACAGGGCGCCTACGAGCAGTACTTC.